Listed here is a single T cell receptor beta chain. Source study methods: By means of reference gene primer amplification, nucleated cell counts were estimated. Some clones are missing from TCRdb's copy, which holds only in-frame ones; the method was immunoSEQ multiplex PCR. The D gene and trimming were derived from the DNA, and the V and J assignments and clone size from that table. This table has 45,000 to 50,000 clones, about 90% appearing once. This sample stems from a study of blood T cell repertoires in COVID-19. The ends were cut back, 3 bases at V and 3 bases at J, with 15 bases in the middle. Looked up from germline, CDR1 is SGHRS and CDR2 is YFSETQ. The CDR3 has 15 amino acids.

The TCR was taken from a human donor in a cohort sampled during active COVID-19. This chain joins TRBV5-1 and TRBJ1-1; possible D gene TRBD1, 5 bases. The sequencing input was peripheral blood. DNA for the CDR3: TGCGCCAGCAGCTCCGGGGCGGGAGATGACACTGAAGCTTTCTTT. Protein sequence: CASSSGAGDDTEAFF.